The sample holds one count of the clone carrying this T cell receptor beta chain. Produced via immunoSEQ multiplex PCR; TCRdb's table is partial and in-frame only. The sample has under 150,000 clones, under 90% seen once. This sample is drawn from a study of cytotoxic CD8 clonotypes in ibrutinib-treated CLL. Between the trimmed V and J ends, which lost 6 bases and 6 bases, there was a span of 13 bases. This CDR3 spans 14 amino acids. In germline, CDR1 is SGHNT, CDR2 YYREEE (reference sequence). The chain recombines TRBV5-4 with TRBJ1-6, with D maybe TRBD1 (6 bases). The sample in question was PBMCs, obtained after 24 months of ibrutinib treatment. The TCR originated in a human donor with chronic lymphocytic leukemia. CDR3 loop: CASTPRGGNSPLHF. The CDR3 DNA reads TGTGCCAGCACCCCGAGAGGGGGTAATTCACCCCTCCACTTT.